The 28 T cell receptor beta chains given below trace back to one sample, sequenced in a study of cytomegalovirus exposure and HLA in healthy donors. PCR involved 60 Vbeta and 13 Jbeta primers. The assay was immunoSEQ multiplex PCR, and TCRdb's table has in-frame clones only and misses some. The sample has 90,000 to 130,000 clones; over 60% are singletons. Sequenced: PBMCs. Every receptor here comes from a man in his thirties or forties in good health and CMV-seropositive.

The chain joins TRBV6-5 to TRBJ1-2; D is unclear. The CDR3 runs to 13 residues. The V end was cut by 2 bases, the J end by 8 bases, with 12 bases between. Per the germline V gene, CDR1 is MNHEY and CDR2 is SVGAGI. As DNA, the CDR3 is TGTGCCAGCAGTTACCACGGAGGCGGGGGCTACACCTTC. The encoded protein is CASSYHGGGGYTF.

The J gene is TRBJ2-5, the V gene TRBV27; tentatively, D is TRBD2 (6 bases). The germline gives CDR1 MNHEY, CDR2 SMNVEV (reference sequence). The V gene lost 3 bases and the J gene lost 5 bases, with 22 bases spanning the gap. The length of the CDR3 is 17 residues. CDR3 amino acids: CASSLNPDRGGGETQYF. As DNA, the CDR3 is TGTGCCAGCAGTTTGAATCCCGACCGGGGAGGCGGGGAGACCCAGTACTTC.

The chain uses TRBV4-3 and TRBJ2-3; D perhaps matches TRBD2 (6 bases). Trimming shortened V by 0 bases and J by 0 bases, and 10 bases separated the two germline ends. The CDR3 sequence is 16 residues long. Germline V CDR1 and CDR2: LGHNA, YSLEER. In DNA, the CDR3 is TGCGCCAGCAGCCAAGACCTAGCGATTAGCACAGATACGCAGTATTTT. It specifies CASSQDLAISTDTQYF.

V and J are TRBV19 and TRBJ1-1; D ambiguous. The length of the CDR3 is 13 residues. Germline V lookup: CDR1 LNHDA, CDR2 SQIVND (reference sequence). The V and J ends lost 4 bases and 1 base respectively, with 7 bases between them. The CDR3 loop reads CASSNGENTEAFF. CDR3 sequence (DNA): TGTGCCAGTAGTAACGGGGAGAACACTGAAGCTTTCTTT.

The gene calls are TRBV7-9 and TRBJ2-7, with 7 nucleotides matching TRBD1. CDR3 length: 12 residues. Germline-derived CDR1 and CDR2 are SEHNR and FQNEAQ (reference sequence). V dropped 5 bases and J dropped 6; count of bases not matched to a gene: 4. The CDR3 here is CASSRQGPEQYF. As DNA, the CDR3 is TGTGCCAGCAGCCGACAGGGCCCCGAGCAGTACTTC.

The chain employs TRBV11-2 and TRBJ1-6; D call uncertain. The CDR3 is 16 residues long. In germline, CDR1 is SGHAT, CDR2 FQNNGV. V lost 3 bases and J 5 bases, leaving 14 bases between the germline ends. Here the CDR3 DNA reads TGTGCCAGCAGCTTGACCCTCGGCGGTAATAATTCACCCCTCCACTTT. Its protein is CASSLTLGGNNSPLHF.

V usage is TRBV21-1 and J usage is TRBJ2-1; the table's D call, TRBD2, was not checked against the DNA. TRBV21-1 represents a pseudogene. The CDR3 covers 20 residues. In DNA form, the CDR3 reads TGTGCCGGTCTCGAAGCGGGACTCGAGGCTCACGCCAAACCGGGCAATGAGCAGTTCTTC. This translates into CAGLEAGLEAHAKPGNEQFF.

The chain links TRBV5-4 to TRBJ1-6; D unclear. The CDR3 spans 15 residues. CDR1 and CDR2 (germline): SGHNT, YYREEE (reference sequence). V was shortened by 0 bases and J by 5 bases, with 9 bases between the two germline ends. CDR3 sequence: CASSLDPGDNSPLHF. Written as DNA, the CDR3 is TGTGCCAGCAGCTTGGACCCCGGGGATAATTCACCCCTCCACTTT.

V is TRBV7-2 and J is TRBJ2-3; 10 nucleotides align to TRBD2. The germline CDR1 and CDR2 sequences are SGHTA and FQGNSA. With V trimmed by 5 bases and J by 6 bases, 8 bases remained unmatched. The CDR3 length is 15 residues. CDR3 region: CASSRASGGGDTQYF. CDR3 sequence (DNA): TGTGCCAGCAGCCGCGCTAGCGGGGGTGGGGATACGCAGTATTTT. Together with reference TRBV7-2 and TRBJ2-3, the CDR3 gives the full variable domain: GAGVSQSPSNKVTEKGKDVELRCDPISGHTALYWYRQSLGQGLEFLIYFQGNSAPDKSGLPSDRFSAERTGGSVSTLTIQRTQQEDSAVYLCASSRASGGGDTQYFGPGTRLTVL.

The chain uses TRBV18 and TRBJ1-6, with D unclear. This CDR3 spans 13 amino acids. Germline loops: CDR1 KGHSH, CDR2 LQKENI. V was trimmed by 5 bases and J by 8 bases, leaving 10 bases between them. The DNA for the CDR3 is TGTGCCAGCTCAACCGTCACGGATTCACCCCTCCACTTT. This codes for CASSTVTDSPLHF.

This clone was observed a few times. The rearrangement links TRBV30 to TRBJ1-4; D gene ambiguous. The CDR3 spans 14 residues. Germline V gene sequence: CDR1 GTSNPN, CDR2 SVGIG (reference sequence). Trimming cost V 4 bases and J 0 bases, with 9 bases left between them. DNA for the CDR3: TGTGCCTGGAATCAGGCAGCAACTAATGAAAAACTGTTTTTT. This encodes CAWNQAATNEKLFF.

This clone occurred a few times. The V call is TRBV6-1, the J call TRBJ1-6; maybe TRBD1 (5 bases). Per the germline V gene, CDR1 is MNHNS and CDR2 is SASEGT. The ends were cut back, 6 bases at V and 8 bases at J, with 17 bases in the middle. CDR3 length equals 15 residues. Here the CDR3 reads CASRWSGGDDSPLHF. CDR3 DNA: TGTGCCAGCAGGTGGAGTGGGGGGGATGATTCACCCCTCCACTTT.

This sequence joins TRBV9 and TRBJ1-1; unclear D gene. This CDR3 contains 15 residues. Trimming shortened V by 4 bases and J by 3 bases, and 16 bases separated the two germline ends. Germline lookup yields CDR1 SGDLS and CDR2 YYNGEE. For the CDR3, the DNA is TGTGCCAGCAGCCTCGGAGGCGTTTTGGACACTGAAGCTTTCTTT. It is translated as CASSLGGVLDTEAFF.

This sequence joins TRBV4-3 and TRBJ2-3; 12 bases line up with TRBD2. Trimming removed 1 base from V and 11 bases from J; junction bases left unmatched: 13. This CDR3 region has 17 residues. Germline V gene sequence: CDR1 LGHNA, CDR2 YSLEER. CDR3 loop: CASSQVEWLAGGPQQYF. CDR3 DNA sequence: TGCGCCAGCAGCCAAGTCGAGTGGCTAGCGGGGGGGCCCCAGCAGTATTTT.

This chain links TRBV6-5 with TRBJ1-6; the match to TRBD1 covers 9 bases. J was trimmed by 7 bases and V by 7 bases; bases with no gene match: 8. In germline, CDR1 is MNHEY, CDR2 SVGAGI. The CDR3 spans 15 residues. The CDR3 region is CASKGTGKYNSPLHF. The CDR3 DNA reads TGTGCCAGCAAAGGGACAGGGAAATACAATTCACCCCTCCACTTT.

The genes are TRBV11-1 and TRBJ2-2; 10 bases match TRBD1. The germline V gene encodes CDR1 SGHAT and CDR2 FQDESV (reference sequence). CDR3 length: 17 amino acids. The trim removed 4 bases at V and 7 bases at J, leaving 12 bases unmatched. Here the CDR3 DNA reads TGTGCCAGCAGCTCTGCTCCGGGACAGGGGTTCGGCGGGGAGCTGTTTTTT. This codes for CASSSAPGQGFGGELFF.

The chain carries TRBV14 and TRBJ1-2; 7 bases match TRBD1. J was trimmed by 6 bases and V by 1 base; bases with no gene match: 14. There are 17 residues in the CDR3. In germline, CDR1 is SGHDN, CDR2 FVKESK. DNA for the CDR3: TGTGCCAGCAGCCAAGTTGATTTGGGACAGCCGGAGAATGGCTACACCTTC. This gives the protein CASSQVDLGQPENGYTF.

The V call is TRBV9, the J call TRBJ2-7, with D perhaps matching TRBD1 (6 bases). CDR1 SGDLS and CDR2 YYNGEE come from the germline V gene. Between the trimmed V and J ends, which lost 0 bases and 0 bases, there was a span of 10 bases. The CDR3 runs 15 residues. The CDR3 DNA reads as TGTGCCAGCAGCGTAGGGTCGGGACACTCCTACGAGCAGTACTTC. This gives the protein CASSVGSGHSYEQYF.

This chain joins TRBV9 and TRBJ2-5, with unresolved D. The V end was cut by 0 bases, the J end by 1 base, with 7 bases between. The length of the CDR3 is 14 residues. The germline V gene encodes CDR1 SGDLS and CDR2 YYNGEE. The CDR3 DNA sequence: TGTGCCAGCAGCGTAGGCAACAGCCAAGAGACCCAGTACTTC. This encodes CASSVGNSQETQYF.

J is TRBJ1-6 and V is TRBV25-1, with D perhaps matching TRBD1 (5 bases). V dropped 3 bases and J dropped 9 bases, with 6 bases sitting between them. CDR3 length: 12 amino acids. Germline CDR1 reads MGHDK; CDR2 reads SYGVNS. CDR3 bases: TGTGCCAGCAGTGAGGGACTTTCACCCCTCCACTTT. Its protein product is CASSEGLSPLHF.

V is TRBV9 and J is TRBJ2-1; 10 bases fit TRBD2. CDR3 length: 16 residues. V was clipped by 0 bases and J by 4 bases; unmatched bases: 4. The germline V gene encodes CDR1 SGDLS and CDR2 YYNGEE. The DNA for the CDR3 is TGTGCCAGCAGCGTAGTGCCAGCGGGGGGGTACAATGAGCAGTTCTTC. It encodes CASSVVPAGGYNEQFF. The full variable domain, completed using reference TRBV9 and TRBJ2-1, is DSGVTQTPKHLITATGQRVTLRCSPRSGDLSVYWYQQSLDQGLQFLIQYYNGEERAKGNILERFSAQQFPDLHSELNLSSLELGDSALYFCASSVVPAGGYNEQFFGPGTRLTVL.

V is TRBV2 and J is TRBJ2-7; the D gene is possibly TRBD2 (5 bases). Trimming removed 8 bases from V and 3 bases from J, with 8 bases in between. This CDR3 region has 11 residues. Germline CDR1 is SNHLY and CDR2 is FYNNEI. The CDR3 DNA is TGTGCCAGCCCTCGGGGCTACGAGCAGTACTTC. It encodes CASPRGYEQYF.

The rearrangement links TRBV5-4 to TRBJ2-5; TRBD1 aligns across 10 bases. V shed 0 bases, J shed 5 bases, and the junction held 4 bases outside the gene matches. Germline loops: CDR1 SGHNT, CDR2 YYREEE (reference sequence). The CDR3 contains 15 residues. CDR3: CASSLELGQGETQYF. In DNA form, the CDR3 reads TGTGCCAGCAGCTTGGAATTGGGACAGGGGGAGACCCAGTACTTC.

The rearrangement links TRBV11-2 to TRBJ2-7, with D maybe TRBD1 (6 bases). Trimming shortened V by 6 bases and J by 3 bases, and 15 bases separated the two germline ends. CDR1 SGHAT and CDR2 FQNNGV come from the germline V gene. There are 14 residues in the CDR3. CDR3 protein: CASSYGRGNYEQYF. The CDR3 DNA reads as TGTGCCAGCAGTTATGGCAGGGGAAACTACGAGCAGTACTTC.

The V and J genes are TRBV7-2 and TRBJ2-3, with 9 nucleotides matching TRBD2. The junction had 6 bases not matched to a gene; V was cut back by 8 bases and J by 0 bases. The CDR3 has 15 amino acids. CDR1 is SGHTA, CDR2 FQGNSA, per germline. CDR3 amino acids: CASSSGGFSTDTQYF. In DNA form, the CDR3 reads TGTGCCAGCTCGAGCGGGGGGTTTAGCACAGATACGCAGTATTTT.

The chain links TRBV9 to TRBJ2-7, with a possible D match to TRBD1 (5 bases). CDR1 is SGDLS, CDR2 YYNGEE, per germline. Trimming shortened V by 4 bases and J by 2 bases, and 10 bases separated the two germline ends. This CDR3 is 13 amino acids long. DNA of the CDR3: TGTGCCAGCAGCCAGGGTTTAACCTACGAGCAGTACTTC. Translation: CASSQGLTYEQYF.

This clone was seen once. The chain combines TRBV30 with TRBJ1-1; D possibly corresponds to TRBD1 (6 bases). Germline V gene lookup returns CDR1 GTSNPN and CDR2 SVGIG (reference sequence). V lost 0 bases, J lost 10 bases, and 9 bases lay in between. The CDR3 length is 11 residues. CDR3 region: CAWSVGGAAFF. The CDR3 DNA is TGTGCCTGGAGTGTAGGGGGGGCAGCTTTCTTT.

The rearrangement uses TRBV15 and TRBJ2-1, with 9 bases fitting TRBD1. The CDR3 runs to 17 residues. Trimming at V came to 3 bases and at J to 7 bases, leaving 13 bases not matched to a gene. CDR1 and CDR2 from the germline V gene are LNHNV and YYDKDF (reference sequence). The CDR3 nucleotides are TGTGCCACCAGCAGGGGAGAGAGGACAGGGGCCGGGAATGAGCAGTTCTTC. Its protein product is CATSRGERTGAGNEQFF.